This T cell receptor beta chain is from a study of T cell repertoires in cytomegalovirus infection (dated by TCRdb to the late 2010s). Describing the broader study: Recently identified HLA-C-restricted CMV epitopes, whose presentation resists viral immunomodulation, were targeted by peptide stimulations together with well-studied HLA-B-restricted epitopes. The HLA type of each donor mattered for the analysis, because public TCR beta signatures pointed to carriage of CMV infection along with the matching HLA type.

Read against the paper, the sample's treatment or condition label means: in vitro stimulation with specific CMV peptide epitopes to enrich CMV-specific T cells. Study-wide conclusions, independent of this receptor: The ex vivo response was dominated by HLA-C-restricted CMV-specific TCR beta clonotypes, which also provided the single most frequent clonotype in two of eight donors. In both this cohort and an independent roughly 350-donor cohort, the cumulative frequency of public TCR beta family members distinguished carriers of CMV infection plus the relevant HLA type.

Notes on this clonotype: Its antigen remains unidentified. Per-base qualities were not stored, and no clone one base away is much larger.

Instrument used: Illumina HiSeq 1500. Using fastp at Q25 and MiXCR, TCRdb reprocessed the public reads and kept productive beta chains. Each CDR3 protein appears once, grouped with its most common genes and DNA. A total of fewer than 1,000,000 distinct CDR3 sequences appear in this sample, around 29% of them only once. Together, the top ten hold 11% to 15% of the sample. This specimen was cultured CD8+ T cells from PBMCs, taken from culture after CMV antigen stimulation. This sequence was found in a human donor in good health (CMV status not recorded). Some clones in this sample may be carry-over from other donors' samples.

The DNA sequence is given as TGTGCCAGCAGCGTAGCCGGGACTAGCGCAGATACGCAGTATTTT. Translated, this is CASSVAGTSADTQYF. The chain couples TRBV9 to TRBJ2-3; TRBD2 fits 10 bases in the junction. Relative to germline, V is missing 0 bases and J is missing 4 bases, with 2 bases of the junction outside any gene match. The CDR3 holds 15 amino acids from the cysteine to the phenylalanine. Left in the record is the CDR3 DNA by itself, 45 bases read in frame from the first base. Based on the germline V gene, the CDR1 and CDR2 sequences are SGDLS and YYNGEE.